This T cell receptor (beta chain) was recovered during a study of Ad26.COV2.S vaccination and SARS-CoV-2 variants. On the study more broadly: Donor was in the COV1001 Ad26.COV2.S trial arm. Intramuscular Ad26.COV2.S doses were given once or twice, 56 days apart.

Study outcomes and limitations: After vaccination, substantial breadth of spike-specific CD8+ and CD4+ responses was reported. Vaccinees displayed broader spike-specific TCR repertoires than placebo recipients.

In this sample, this clone turned up once. The antigen remains unidentified. Specified treatment: roughly 20 received Ad26.COV2.S at low or high dose, single or two shots; roughly 5 received placebo; per-sample allocation not given. Sample collection was performed on day 63 after the first vaccine or placebo injection. The protocol was immunoSEQ multiplex PCR, while the TCRdb copy is restricted to in-frame clones and leaves out a portion. The data hold a few hundred thousand clones, with over 75% observed a single time. The clonotype comes from a person aged 18 to 65 who received the Ad26.COV2.S COVID-19 vaccine or a placebo. Sample: peripheral blood, taken in a trial of Ad26.COV2.S vaccine versus placebo.

As DNA, the CDR3 is TGTGCCAGCAGTGAGTCCCTGGGGGAGCTGTTTTTT. Translating it yields CASSESLGELFF. This chain connects TRBV6-1 to TRBJ2-2, with D hard to call. CDR1 and CDR2 (germline): MNHNS, SASEGT. The germline V and J ends were trimmed by 3 bases and 8 bases, with 7 bases remaining between them. The CDR3 is 12 amino acids.